The 4 T cell receptor beta chains below were found in one sample sequenced in a study of blood T cell repertoires in COVID-19. Produced via immunoSEQ multiplex PCR; TCRdb's table is partial and in-frame only. This sample has around 160,000 clones, with just over 90% found just once. The sequencing input was peripheral blood. The receptors were sampled from a man aged 18 to 35 with acute or convalescent COVID-19.

This clone has a handful of counts. The chain joins TRBV5-1 to TRBJ2-7, with D perhaps TRBD2 (7 bases). The CDR3 loop spans 14 amino acids. CDR1 is SGHRS, CDR2 YFSETQ, per germline. Deletions cut 8 bases from V and 5 bases from J, with 20 bases between. DNA for the CDR3: TGCGCCAGTTCGCCCTCGGGGGGCAGGAACGAGCAGTACTTC. It encodes CASSPSGGRNEQYF.

This clone was counted once. The chain combines TRBV10-2 with TRBJ2-7; the D gene is possibly TRBD2 (5 bases). Trimming took 6 bases from V and 0 from J, leaving 15 bases between them. Germline CDR1 is WSHSY and CDR2 is SAAADI. The CDR3 length is 15 residues. This CDR3 is CASRAVVTFSYEQYF. For the CDR3, the DNA is TGCGCCAGCAGAGCGGTCGTGACATTCTCCTACGAGCAGTACTTC.

This chain uses TRBV18 with TRBJ1-5, with a weak D call TRBD1 (5 bases). CDR3 length: 12 amino acids. Germline V gene lookup returns CDR1 KGHSH and CDR2 LQKENI. The V and J ends lost 8 bases and 5 bases respectively, with 10 bases between them. The CDR3 DNA reads TGTGCCAGCGCCGGGGGGGATCAGCCCCAGCATTTT. This gives the protein CASAGGDQPQHF.

The V and J genes are TRBV6-5 and TRBJ2-1; 8 bases align to TRBD1. Germline CDR1 reads MNHEY; CDR2 reads SVGAGI. This CDR3 comprises 14 residues. The V segment lost 9 bases and the J segment 2 bases; nucleotides outside the gene matches: 6. The CDR3 DNA follows: TGTGCCAGTAAAGAGGACAGGGCCTACAATGAGCAGTTCTTC. This translates into CASKEDRAYNEQFF.